This TCR beta chain was recorded in a study of T cell responses to AZD1222 COVID-19 vaccine. General study points: Possibly, clonal diversity was underestimated; donors were largely white British and included more females.

Note on this clone: Its antigen remains unidentified.

Here immunoSEQ multiplex PCR was the method, and the copy in TCRdb shows in-frame clones only, minus some. Counted here are approximately 61,000 clones, over 75% occurring once; the ten biggest clones make up approximately 26%. The CDR3 length is 19 residues. The ends were cut back, 0 bases at V and 0 bases at J, with 16 bases in the middle. The germline V gene encodes CDR1 SGHRS and CDR2 YFSETQ. The sequencing here drew on peripheral blood, taken 28 days after the second AZD1222 dose. The chain is built from TRBV5-1 and TRBJ2-6; D possibly corresponds to TRBD2 (5 bases). This sequence was found in an adult who received the AZD1222 COVID-19 vaccine. CDR3 loop: CASSLVGGGQYSGANVLTF. Written as DNA, the CDR3 is TGCGCCAGCAGCTTGGTGGGCGGCGGGCAATACTCTGGGGCCAACGTCCTGACTTTC.